These T cell receptor beta chains were read from a single sample in a study of T cell responses to AZD1222 COVID-19 vaccine. Repertoires were generated with immunoSEQ multiplex PCR, while TCRdb's copy carries only in-frame clones and drops some. This sample has around 110,000 clones, with 80% to 85% found just once. The sequencing used peripheral blood, collected on day 0 of AZD1222 vaccination. The receptors were gathered from an adult in good health. CDR3s include the opening cysteine and the closing phenylalanine or tryptophan. Fields, in order: V gene, clone size, D gene, J gene, CDR3 length, CDR3 protein, CDR3 DNA. A D gene is named only where the DNA matches it firmly. Rows give clone size only sometimes, using once, few, many, or a class for an expanded clone.

TRBV7-3	NA	NA	TRBJ2-3	15	CASSLTPRATDTQYF	TGTGCCAGCAGCTTAACGCCAAGGGCCACAGATACGCAGTATTTT
TRBV7-9	NA	NA	TRBJ2-7	16	CASSLVTGVMIYEQYF	TGTGCCAGCAGCTTAGTGACAGGTGTCATGATTTACGAGCAGTACTTC
TRBV4-1	NA	NA	TRBJ2-2	15	CASSQEGGYTGELFF	TGCGCCAGCAGCCAAGAGGGGGGTTACACCGGGGAGCTGTTTTTT
TRBV4-1	NA	NA	TRBJ2-3	16	CASSQEGGAGTDTQYF	TGCGCCAGCAGCCAAGAGGGCGGGGCCGGCACAGATACGCAGTATTTT
TRBV7-6	NA	NA	TRBJ2-2	16	CASSLRAGWDTGELFF	TGTGCCAGCAGCCTAAGGGCGGGGTGGGACACCGGGGAGCTGTTTTTT
TRBV5-5	few	NA	TRBJ1-2	14	CASRDDRLLYGYTF	TGTGCCAGCAGAGACGACAGGCTCCTCTATGGCTACACCTTC
TRBV2	NA	NA	TRBJ1-6	15	CASSEATRFNSPLHF	TGTGCCAGCAGTGAAGCAACACGCTTTAATTCACCCCTCCACTTT
TRBV11-2	NA	NA	TRBJ1-2	13	CASSAVARYGYTF	TGTGCCAGCAGCGCGGTCGCTCGCTATGGCTACACCTTC
TRBV28	NA	NA	TRBJ1-4	16	CASSSWGQGSGEKLFF	TGTGCCAGCAGTTCCTGGGGCCAGGGTAGTGGTGAAAAACTGTTTTTT
TRBV28	NA	TRBD2	TRBJ2-1	17	CASSLLTTSGSLHEQFF	TGTGCCAGCAGTTTACTTACGACTAGCGGTAGCCTACATGAGCAGTTCTTC
TRBV7-2	NA	NA	TRBJ1-3	15	CASSYKGGPGNTIYF	TGTGCCAGCAGCTATAAGGGAGGGCCAGGAAACACCATATATTTT
TRBV30	NA	NA	TRBJ1-2	12	CAWRGSFYGYTF	TGTGCCTGGAGGGGGTCCTTTTATGGCTACACCTTC
TRBV28	NA	NA	TRBJ1-5	16	CASSLLQSPSNQPQHF	TGTGCCAGCAGTTTACTACAGTCCCCGAGCAATCAGCCCCAGCATTTT
TRBV14	NA	NA	TRBJ2-7	15	CASSQVGGPYYEQYF	TGTGCCAGCAGCCAAGTTGGGGGGCCTTACTACGAGCAGTACTTC
TRBV4-2	NA	TRBD1	TRBJ1-2	16	CASSQETTGANYGYTF	TGTGCCAGCAGCCAAGAAACGACAGGGGCTAACTATGGCTACACCTTC
TRBV10-3	NA	TRBD1	TRBJ2-5	16	CAISGRDRGYQETQYF	TGTGCCATCAGCGGCCGGGACAGGGGGTACCAAGAGACCCAGTACTTC
TRBV10-3	NA	NA	TRBJ1-2	14	CATPAKDGNYGYTF	TGTGCCACCCCCGCGAAGGACGGGAACTATGGCTACACCTTC
TRBV19	once	NA	TRBJ1-1	17	CASSIDGGSEVNTEAFF	TGTGCCAGTAGTATAGATGGGGGCTCAGAGGTGAACACTGAAGCTTTCTTT